These 21 T cell receptor beta chains were all obtained from the same sample, sequenced in a study of blood T cell repertoires in COVID-19. Produced via immunoSEQ multiplex PCR; TCRdb's table is partial and in-frame only. Of approximately 210,000 clones in the sample, 82% are singletons; the top ten hold over 9.5%. Sequenced sample: PBMCs or T cells enriched from blood (not recorded which). Receptors were obtained from a middle-aged man who had recovered from COVID-19.

The gene calls are TRBV15 and TRBJ2-3; the D is unclear. The CDR3 totals 13 residues. The germline V gene has CDR1 LNHNV and CDR2 YYDKDF (reference sequence). V was shortened by 3 bases and J by 4 bases, with 8 bases between the two germline ends. DNA for the CDR3: TGTGCCACCAGCAGGGGCCAGGCAGATACGCAGTATTTT. Amino acid sequence: CATSRGQADTQYF.

The rearrangement links TRBV18 to TRBJ1-3, with D hard to call. V was pared by 1 base and J by 0 bases, with 10 bases between. Per the germline V gene, CDR1 is KGHSH and CDR2 is LQKENI. CDR3 size: 16 residues. The CDR3 nucleotides are TGTGCCAGCTCACCACTCACAGAGATCTCTGGAAACACCATATATTTT. Amino acid sequence: CASSPLTEISGNTIYF.

This clone was observed a few times. The rearrangement uses TRBV6-5 and TRBJ1-2; D gene uncertain. V was pared by 5 bases and J by 2 bases, with 15 bases between. Germline CDR1 and CDR2: MNHEY and SVGAGI. The CDR3 contains 15 residues. CDR3 DNA: TGTGCCAGCAGTATATCTCTCGGGAGCAACTATGGCTACACCTTC. This encodes CASSISLGSNYGYTF.

This chain uses TRBV6-5 with TRBJ1-5; 7 bases line up with TRBD1. Trimming took 6 bases from V and 7 from J; bases not matched to a gene: 6. This CDR3 is built from 13 residues. Germline V gene lookup returns CDR1 MNHEY and CDR2 SVGAGI. CDR3 DNA sequence: TGTGCCAGCAGACAGGGGTATCGGCAGCCCCAGCATTTT. Translated, it gives CASRQGYRQPQHF.

The rearrangement links TRBV7-2 to TRBJ2-5, with D maybe TRBD2 (5 bases). V lost 0 bases, J lost 3 bases, and 11 bases lay in between. Germline V gene data show CDR1 as SGHTA and CDR2 as FQGNSA. The length of the CDR3 is 15 residues. The CDR3 DNA reads as TGTGCCAGCAGCTTAGCGCTCCTAGCAGAAGAGACCCAGTACTTC. It encodes CASSLALLAEETQYF. Supplemented by reference TRBV7-2 and TRBJ2-5, the full variable domain reads GAGVSQSPSNKVTEKGKDVELRCDPISGHTALYWYRQSLGQGLEFLIYFQGNSAPDKSGLPSDRFSAERTGGSVSTLTIQRTQQEDSAVYLCASSLALLAEETQYFGPGTRLLVL.

This chain uses TRBV10-3 with TRBJ2-2; 11 bases map to TRBD2. Germline V CDR1 and CDR2: ENHRY, SYGVKD. The CDR3 runs 18 residues. With 1 base clipped from V and 0 bases from J, the junction kept 4 bases outside the gene matches. The CDR3 here is CAISELLAGGANTGELFF. In DNA, the CDR3 is TGTGCCATCAGTGAGTTGCTAGCGGGAGGCGCGAACACCGGGGAGCTGTTTTTT.

This clone was detected only a few times. The chain recombines TRBV7-6 with TRBJ2-3; D gene uncertain. The germline CDR1 and CDR2 sequences are SGHVS and FNYEAQ. Trimming stripped 4 bases from V and 0 bases from J, with 5 bases between. This CDR3 has 13 residues. The CDR3 bases are TGTGCCAGCAGCTCCCTTAGCACAGATACGCAGTATTTT. Translation: CASSSLSTDTQYF.

The chain recombines TRBV7-3 with TRBJ2-2; a possible D gene is TRBD1 (6 bases). Germline-derived CDR1 and CDR2 are SGHTA and FQGTGA. Trimming removed 4 bases at V and 0 bases at J, with 12 bases between. CDR3 length equals 16 residues. CDR3 region: CASSSRRTANTGELFF. The DNA for the CDR3 is TGTGCCAGCAGCTCACGCCGGACAGCGAACACCGGGGAGCTGTTTTTT.

This clone was seen a single time. CDR3 sequence (DNA): TGCGCCAGCAGCGACAGGGCAACCGGGGAGCTGTTTTTT. This codes for CASSDRATGELFF. The chain links TRBV5-1 to TRBJ2-2; 7 positions agree with TRBD1. With 4 bases clipped from V and 5 bases from J, the junction kept 2 bases outside the gene matches. Germline V gene data show CDR1 as SGHRS and CDR2 as YFSETQ. This CDR3 has 13 residues.

The genes are TRBV7-8 and TRBJ1-1; 7 bases agree with TRBD1. This CDR3 region has 17 residues. The ends lost 1 base at V and 2 bases at J; junction bases unmatched: 10. CDR1 SGHVS and CDR2 FQNEAQ come from the germline V gene. CDR3 sequence: CASSLGGGTDGNTEAFF. CDR3 sequence (DNA): TGTGCCAGCAGCTTAGGCGGCGGGACAGACGGTAACACTGAAGCTTTCTTT.

The chain links TRBV29-1 to TRBJ1-1; D is perhaps TRBD1 (5 bases). The germline V gene has CDR1 SQVTM and CDR2 ANQGSEA. The V end lost 3 bases, the J end lost 5 bases, and 13 bases lay between the germline ends. The CDR3 runs to 13 residues. CDR3 sequence: CSVDGAPETEAFF. In DNA form, the CDR3 reads TGCAGCGTTGATGGGGCTCCTGAGACTGAAGCTTTCTTT. The entire variable domain, with the rest obtained from reference TRBV29-1 and TRBJ1-1, is as follows: SAVISQKPSRDICQRGTSLTIQCQVDSQVTMMFWYRQQPGQSLTLIATANQGSEATYESGFVIDKFPISRPNLTFSTLTVSNMSPEDSSIYLCSVDGAPETEAFFGQGTRLTVV.

The chain couples TRBV24-1 to TRBJ1-1, with 8 bases that match TRBD1. The CDR3 consists of 12 residues. CDR1 KGHDR and CDR2 SFDVKD come from the germline V gene. Germline trimming cut 3 bases from V and 11 bases from J; bases unmatched to any gene: 4. The CDR3 bases are TGTGCCACCAGTGATACGGACAGGGCGGCTTTCTTT. Its translation is CATSDTDRAAFF.

This clone was detected once. The chain links TRBV5-5 to TRBJ2-7, with TRBD1 identical over 7 bases. The CDR3 consists of 15 residues. Germline V gene lookup returns CDR1 SGHKS and CDR2 YYEKEE (reference sequence). J was trimmed by 0 bases and V by 4 bases; bases with no gene match: 7. The CDR3 is CASSPGQQSSYEQYF. CDR3 DNA: TGTGCCAGCAGCCCGGGACAGCAAAGCTCCTACGAGCAGTACTTC.

The V gene is TRBV24-1, the J gene TRBJ2-3, with 7 nucleotides matching TRBD1. The CDR3 covers 14 residues. Germline V gives CDR1 KGHDR, CDR2 SFDVKD. V was clipped by 7 bases and J by 4 bases; unmatched bases: 7. CDR3 nucleotide sequence: TGTGCCACCAGCTTAATGGGACAGCCAGATACGCAGTATTTT. Its translation is CATSLMGQPDTQYF.

The V and J genes are TRBV9 and TRBJ2-7; 7 bases are a match to TRBD2. This CDR3 spans 13 amino acids. V dropped 3 bases and J dropped 6; count of bases not matched to a gene: 6. Germline lookup yields CDR1 SGDLS and CDR2 YYNGEE. CDR3: CASSAGTTAEQYF. As DNA, the CDR3 is TGTGCCAGCAGCGCCGGGACTACCGCCGAGCAGTACTTC.

This clone was found a few times. The chain has TRBV19 and TRBJ2-7; 9 bases are a match to TRBD2. CDR3 length: 14 residues. CDR1 and CDR2 (germline): LNHDA, SQIVND (reference sequence). Trimming took 3 bases from V and 6 from J; bases not matched to a gene: 6. The CDR3 region has the DNA TGTGCCAGTAGTATGGGTAGCGGGAGTAGCGAGCAGTACTTC. It yields the protein CASSMGSGSSEQYF. The variable domain in full, with the rest retrieved from reference TRBV19 and TRBJ2-7, is DGGITQSPKYLFRKEGQNVTLSCEQNLNHDAMYWYRQDPGQGLRLIYYSQIVNDFQKGDIAEGYSVSREKKESFPLTVTSAQKNPTAFYLCASSMGSGSSEQYFGPGTRLTVT.

In its sample, this clone was seen many times. J is TRBJ2-3 and V is TRBV7-9; D possibly corresponds to TRBD2 (7 bases). V shed 5 bases and J shed 6 bases, with 18 bases lying between them. CDR3 length equals 15 residues. Germline V gene lookup returns CDR1 SEHNR and CDR2 FQNEAQ (reference sequence). CDR3 residues: CASSRGDTTLDTQYF. As DNA, the CDR3 is TGTGCCAGCAGCCGGGGGGACACCACTTTGGATACGCAGTATTTT.

This chain joins TRBV11-1 and TRBJ1-1, with TRBD1 matching over 10 bases. V gave up 3 bases and J gave up 5 bases; unmatched junction bases: 0. CDR3 size: 13 residues. The V gene's germline CDR1 is SGHAT and CDR2 FQDESV (reference sequence). The CDR3 spells CASSLGQGTEAFF. CDR3 DNA: TGTGCCAGCAGCTTGGGACAGGGGACTGAAGCTTTCTTT.

J is TRBJ2-5 and V is TRBV29-1; 8 nucleotides agree with TRBD2. Germline CDR1 is SQVTM and CDR2 is ANQGSEA. This CDR3 comprises 15 residues. The J segment lost 1 base and the V segment lost 1 base, leaving 5 bases of the junction unmatched. For the CDR3, the DNA is TGCAGCGTTGAAGCAGTTAGCGGGGTCCAAGAGACCCAGTACTTC. As protein: CSVEAVSGVQETQYF.

This rearrangement joins TRBV18 to TRBJ1-1; 8 bases are a match to TRBD1. This CDR3 comprises 14 residues. V lost 6 bases, J lost 8 bases, and 11 bases stayed unmatched. Germline V gives CDR1 KGHSH, CDR2 LQKENI. The CDR3 DNA follows: TGTGCCAGCTCCCCAACGTCCGACAGGGGCGAAGCTTTCTTT. Its translation is CASSPTSDRGEAFF.

The chain couples TRBV19 to TRBJ1-1; maybe TRBD1 (5 bases). This CDR3 contains 15 residues. V was trimmed by 5 bases and J by 1 base, leaving 14 bases between them. Germline V gene lookup returns CDR1 LNHDA and CDR2 SQIVND (reference sequence). For the CDR3, the DNA is TGTGCCAGTAGTTTGCGGCGGGGGGGGAACACTGAAGCTTTCTTT. This translates into CASSLRRGGNTEAFF. The variable domain in full, completed from reference TRBV19 and TRBJ1-1, reads DGGITQSPKYLFRKEGQNVTLSCEQNLNHDAMYWYRQDPGQGLRLIYYSQIVNDFQKGDIAEGYSVSREKKESFPLTVTSAQKNPTAFYLCASSLRRGGNTEAFFGQGTRLTVV.